A single sample is the source of the 3 T cell receptor beta chains below, sequenced in a study of T cell responses to AZD1222 COVID-19 vaccine. The data were produced by immunoSEQ multiplex PCR, yet TCRdb's version contains in-frame clones alone and is incomplete. The sample yields 54,000 or so clones, 89% seen once. Sequences were derived from peripheral blood, sampled on day 0 of AZD1222 vaccination. The receptors stem from an adult in good health.

The count of this clone is one. This chain joins TRBV28 and TRBJ1-2; 7 nucleotides align to TRBD1. The CDR3 has 13 amino acids. J lost 4 bases, V lost 6 bases, and 5 bases had no gene match. CDR1 and CDR2 from the germline V gene are MDHEN and SYDVKM. Here the CDR3 reads CASRQGGRYGYTF. The CDR3 DNA is TGTGCCAGCAGGCAAGGGGGCCGCTATGGCTACACCTTC.

J is TRBJ2-7 and V is TRBV7-9; D possibly corresponds to TRBD2 (5 bases). The germline CDR1 and CDR2 sequences are SEHNR and FQNEAQ (reference sequence). This CDR3 is 15 amino acids long. V was shortened by 1 base and J by 6 bases, with 16 bases between the two germline ends. For the CDR3, the DNA is TGTGCCAGCAGCTTAGGGATGAGGGAGAGCGGCGAGCAGTACTTC. It codes for CASSLGMRESGEQYF.

The J gene is TRBJ2-1, the V gene TRBV3-1 (or the pseudogene TRBV3-2); 7 bases line up with TRBD1. Per germline, CDR1 LGHDT and CDR2 YNNKEL (reference sequence). The CDR3 spans 21 residues. The J segment lost 4 bases and the V segment lost 0 bases, leaving 21 bases of the junction unmatched. CDR3 in amino acids: CASSQDVRNGARGHGYNEQFF. The CDR3 coding sequence is TGTGCCAGCAGCCAAGATGTCCGGAACGGCGCGAGGGGGCATGGGTACAATGAGCAGTTCTTC.